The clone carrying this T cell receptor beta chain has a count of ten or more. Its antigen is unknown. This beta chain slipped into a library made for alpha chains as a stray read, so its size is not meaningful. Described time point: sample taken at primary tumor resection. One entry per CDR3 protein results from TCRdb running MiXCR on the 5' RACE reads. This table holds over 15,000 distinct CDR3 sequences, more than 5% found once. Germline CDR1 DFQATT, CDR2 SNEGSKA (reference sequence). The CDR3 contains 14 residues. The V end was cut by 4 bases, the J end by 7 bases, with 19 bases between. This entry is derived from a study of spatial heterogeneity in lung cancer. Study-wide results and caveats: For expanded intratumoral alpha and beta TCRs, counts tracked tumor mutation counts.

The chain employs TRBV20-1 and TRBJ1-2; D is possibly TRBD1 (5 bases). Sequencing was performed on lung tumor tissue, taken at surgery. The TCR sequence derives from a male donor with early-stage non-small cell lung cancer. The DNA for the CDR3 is TGCAGTGCTACTGCGGGACCCAAGGAGGCTGGCTACACCTTC. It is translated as CSATAGPKEAGYTF.